Detailed here is one T cell receptor beta chain. What it binds is not known. Clones were sequenced by immunoSEQ multiplex PCR, and TCRdb holds only the in-frame ones, with some missing. The repertoire has over 14,000 clones, 65% to 80% of them found once; the top ten carry 36%. CDR3 length: 12 amino acids. V lost 0 bases and J lost 3, with 4 bases in between. Germline V gives CDR1 SGHDT, CDR2 YYEEEE. The sample originates from a study of OX40 agonist ivuxolimab in advanced cancers. Notes on the study in general: Low normalized T-cell clonal expansion was also seen in some nonresponders. At 0.1 to 3.0 mg/kg and by week 6, CD4+ and CD8+ T cells in the blood had expanded clonally.

V gene TRBV5-6 combines with J gene TRBJ2-7; D is unresolved. This sequence was found in an adult with an advanced solid tumor such as melanoma, head and neck, liver or kidney cancer. The sequencing used CD4+ or CD8+ T cells sorted from blood, collected in a trial of the OX40 agonist ivuxolimab. The DNA of the CDR3 is TGTGCCAGCAGCTTGGGCATCTACGAGCAGTACTTC. This sequence encodes CASSLGIYEQYF. The variable domain in full, completed from reference TRBV5-6 and TRBJ2-7, reads DAGVTQSPTHLIKTRGQQVTLRCSPKSGHDTVSWYQQALGQGPQFIFQYYEEEERQRGNFPDRFSGHQFPNYSSELNVNALLLGDSALYLCASSLGIYEQYFGPGTRLTVT.